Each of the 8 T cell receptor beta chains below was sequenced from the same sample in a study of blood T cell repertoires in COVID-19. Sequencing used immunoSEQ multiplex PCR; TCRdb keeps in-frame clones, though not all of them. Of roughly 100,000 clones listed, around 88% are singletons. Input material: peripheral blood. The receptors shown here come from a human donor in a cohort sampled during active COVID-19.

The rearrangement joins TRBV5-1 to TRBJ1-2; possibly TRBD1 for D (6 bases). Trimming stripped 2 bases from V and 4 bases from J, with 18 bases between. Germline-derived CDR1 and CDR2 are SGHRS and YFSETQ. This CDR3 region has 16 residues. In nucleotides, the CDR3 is TGCGCCAGCAGCTTTTTCCAGGCGGGGGCCTCCTATGGCTACACCTTC. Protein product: CASSFFQAGASYGYTF.

In nucleotides, the CDR3 is TGTGCCAGCTCACCACGTGGTAGCGGGAGGGCCCACTCCTACGAGCAGTACTTC. This codes for CASSPRGSGRAHSYEQYF. The V call is TRBV18, the J call TRBJ2-7; TRBD2 matches 11 bases. CDR1 and CDR2 (germline): KGHSH, LQKENI. The ends lost 1 base at V and 0 bases at J; junction bases unmatched: 8. CDR3 length equals 18 residues. Full variable domain (outside the CDR3, taken from reference TRBV18 and TRBJ2-7): NAGVMQNPRHLVRRRGQEARLRCSPMKGHSHVYWYRQLPEEGLKFMVYLQKENIIDESGMPKERFSAEFPKEGPSILRIQQVVRGDSAAYFCASSPRGSGRAHSYEQYFGPGTRLTVT.

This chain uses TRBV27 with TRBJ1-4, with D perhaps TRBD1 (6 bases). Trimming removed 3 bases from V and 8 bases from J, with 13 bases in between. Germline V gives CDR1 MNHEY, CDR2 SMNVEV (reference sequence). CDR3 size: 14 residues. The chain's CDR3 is CASSFRQGREKLFF. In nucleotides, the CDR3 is TGTGCCAGCAGTTTCAGGCAGGGGAGAGAAAAACTGTTTTTT.

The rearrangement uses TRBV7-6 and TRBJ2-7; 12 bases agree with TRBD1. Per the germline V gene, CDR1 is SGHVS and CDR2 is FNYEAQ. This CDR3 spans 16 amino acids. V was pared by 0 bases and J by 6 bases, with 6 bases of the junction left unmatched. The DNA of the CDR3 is TGTGCCAGCAGCTTAGCCCCGGGACAGGGGGCCTTCGAGCAGTACTTC. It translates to CASSLAPGQGAFEQYF.

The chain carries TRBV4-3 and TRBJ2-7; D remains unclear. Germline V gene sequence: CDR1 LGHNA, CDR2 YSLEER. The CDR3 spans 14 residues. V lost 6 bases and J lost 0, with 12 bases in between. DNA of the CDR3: TGCGCCAGCAGTGCGGATTTCAGCTCCTACGAGCAGTACTTC. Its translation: CASSADFSSYEQYF.

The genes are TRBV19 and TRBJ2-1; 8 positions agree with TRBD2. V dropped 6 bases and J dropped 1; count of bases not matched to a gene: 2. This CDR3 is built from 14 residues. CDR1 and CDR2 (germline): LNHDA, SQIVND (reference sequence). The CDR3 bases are TGTGCCAGTAGGGTAGCGGGGTCCTACAATGAGCAGTTCTTC. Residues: CASRVAGSYNEQFF.

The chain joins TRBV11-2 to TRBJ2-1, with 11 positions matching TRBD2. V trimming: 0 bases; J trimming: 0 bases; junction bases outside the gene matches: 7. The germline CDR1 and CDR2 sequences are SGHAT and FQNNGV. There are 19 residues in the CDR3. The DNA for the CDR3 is TGTGCCAGCAGCTTAGATGGGACGGGACTAGCGGTCTCCTACAATGAGCAGTTCTTC. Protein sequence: CASSLDGTGLAVSYNEQFF. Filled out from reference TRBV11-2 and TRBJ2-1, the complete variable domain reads EAGVAQSPRYKIIEKRQSVAFWCNPISGHATLYWYQQILGQGPKLLIQFQNNGVVDDSQLPKDRFSAERLKGVDSTLKIQPAKLEDSAVYLCASSLDGTGLAVSYNEQFFGPGTRLTVL.

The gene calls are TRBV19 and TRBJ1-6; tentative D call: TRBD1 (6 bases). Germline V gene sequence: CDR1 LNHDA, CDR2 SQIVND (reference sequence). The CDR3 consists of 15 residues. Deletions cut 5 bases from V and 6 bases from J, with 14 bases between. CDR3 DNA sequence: TGTGCCAGTAGTGTACAGGGACCCGGTAATTCACCCCTCCACTTT. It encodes CASSVQGPGNSPLHF.